The subject of this entry is one T cell receptor (beta chain). The entry originates in a study of cytomegalovirus exposure and HLA in healthy donors. Germline V gene lookup returns CDR1 SEHNR and CDR2 FQNEAQ (reference sequence). This CDR3 has 17 amino acids. V was pared by 0 bases and J by 3 bases, with 5 bases of the junction left unmatched. In the PCR, 60 Vbeta and 13 Jbeta primers were used. Some clones are missing from TCRdb's copy, which holds only in-frame ones; the method was immunoSEQ multiplex PCR. The sample yields some 140,000 clones, about 80% seen once. The sequencing input was PBMCs. The rearrangement links TRBV7-9 to TRBJ2-2; 9 positions agree with TRBD1. This TCR was sampled from a man in his thirties or forties in good health and CMV-seronegative. The CDR3 reads CASSLAPGQGHTGELFF. CDR3 in DNA: TGTGCCAGCAGCTTAGCACCGGGACAGGGACACACCGGGGAGCTGTTTTTT.